Reported below is one T cell receptor (beta chain). Its antigen is not identified. With survey level as its setting, the immunoSEQ assay was v3.0. Assay used: immunoSEQ multiplex PCR; TCRdb lists only in-frame clones, some missing. This sample yields over 20,000 clones, of which 70% to 90% are seen a single time; more than 10% belongs to the top ten. Germline V CDR1 and CDR2: SGHRS, YFSETQ. The CDR3 sequence is 15 residues long. V was pared by 0 bases and J by 0 bases, with 8 bases between. The entry originates in a study of long-term antiretroviral therapy in people with HIV. Study-wide points: After ART, diversity increased yet remained lower than transplant donor controls.

This specimen consisted of unsorted PBMCs, obtained 1.6 years after starting antiretroviral therapy. The rearrangement uses TRBV5-1 and TRBJ2-3; maybe TRBD2 (5 bases). This receptor was identified in a middle-aged man with HIV. The CDR3 region has the DNA TGCGCCAGCAGCTTGGTTACGGGGAGCACAGATACGCAGTATTTT. Amino acids: CASSLVTGSTDTQYF.